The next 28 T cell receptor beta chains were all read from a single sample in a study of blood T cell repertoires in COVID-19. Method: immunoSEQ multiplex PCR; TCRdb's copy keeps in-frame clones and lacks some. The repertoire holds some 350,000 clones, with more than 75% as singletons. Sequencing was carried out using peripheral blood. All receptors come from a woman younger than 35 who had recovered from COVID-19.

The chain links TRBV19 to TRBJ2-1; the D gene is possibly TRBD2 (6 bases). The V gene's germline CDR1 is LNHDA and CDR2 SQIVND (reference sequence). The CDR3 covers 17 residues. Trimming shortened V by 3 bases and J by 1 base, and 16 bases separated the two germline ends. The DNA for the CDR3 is TGTGCCAGTAGTATCCTACTGAGTAGCGGTTCCTACAATGAGCAGTTCTTC. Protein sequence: CASSILLSSGSYNEQFF.

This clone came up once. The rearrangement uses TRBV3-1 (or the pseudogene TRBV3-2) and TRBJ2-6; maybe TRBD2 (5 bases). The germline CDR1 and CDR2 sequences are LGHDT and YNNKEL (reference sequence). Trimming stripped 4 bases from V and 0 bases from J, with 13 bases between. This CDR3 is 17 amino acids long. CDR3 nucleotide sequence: TGTGCCAGCAGCCCAAACGGACTGAGCTCTGGGGCCAACGTCCTGACTTTC. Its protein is CASSPNGLSSGANVLTF.

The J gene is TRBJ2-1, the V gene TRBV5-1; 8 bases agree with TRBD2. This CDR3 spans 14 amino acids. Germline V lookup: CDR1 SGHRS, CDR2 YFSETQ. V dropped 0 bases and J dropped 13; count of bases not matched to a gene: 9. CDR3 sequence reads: CASSLEVSREGQFF. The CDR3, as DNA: TGCGCCAGCAGCTTGGAGGTCAGCCGGGAGGGCCAGTTCTTC.

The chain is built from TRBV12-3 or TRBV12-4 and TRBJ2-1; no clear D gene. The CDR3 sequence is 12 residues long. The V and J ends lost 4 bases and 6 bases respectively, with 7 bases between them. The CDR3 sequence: CASSSRGNEQFF. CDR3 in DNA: TGTGCCAGCAGTTCGCGCGGCAATGAGCAGTTCTTC.

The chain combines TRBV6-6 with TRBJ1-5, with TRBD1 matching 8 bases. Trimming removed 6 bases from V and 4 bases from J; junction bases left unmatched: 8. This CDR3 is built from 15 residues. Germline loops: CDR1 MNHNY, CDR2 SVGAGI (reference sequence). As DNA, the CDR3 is TGTGCCAGCAGCCTCCTGACAGGGGTTAATCAGCCCCAGCATTTT. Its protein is CASSLLTGVNQPQHF.

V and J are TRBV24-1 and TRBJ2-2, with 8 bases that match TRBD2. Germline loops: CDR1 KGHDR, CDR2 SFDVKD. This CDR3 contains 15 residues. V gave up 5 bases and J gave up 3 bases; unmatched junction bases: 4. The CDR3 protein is CATSAGGRHTGELFF. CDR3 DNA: TGTGCCACCAGTGCCGGCGGGAGGCACACCGGGGAGCTGTTTTTT.

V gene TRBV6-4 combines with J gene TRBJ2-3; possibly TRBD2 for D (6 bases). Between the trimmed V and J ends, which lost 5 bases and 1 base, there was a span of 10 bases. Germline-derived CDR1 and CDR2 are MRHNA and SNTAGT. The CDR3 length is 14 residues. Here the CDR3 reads CASSQGGGTDTQYF. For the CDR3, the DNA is TGTGCCAGCAGTCAGGGCGGGGGCACAGATACGCAGTATTTT.

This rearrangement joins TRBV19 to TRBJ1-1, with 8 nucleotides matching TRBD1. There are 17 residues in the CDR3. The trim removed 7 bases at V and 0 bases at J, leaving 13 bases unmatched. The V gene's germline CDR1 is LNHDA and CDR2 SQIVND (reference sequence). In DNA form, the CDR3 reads TGTGCCAGTACCAAGACAGGGGATTATTACATGAACACTGAAGCTTTCTTT. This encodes CASTKTGDYYMNTEAFF.

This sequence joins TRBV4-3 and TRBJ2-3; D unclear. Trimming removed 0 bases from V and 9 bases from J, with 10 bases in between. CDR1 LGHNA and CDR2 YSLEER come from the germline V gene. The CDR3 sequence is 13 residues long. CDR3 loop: CASSQDMSSTQYF. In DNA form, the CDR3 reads TGCGCCAGCAGCCAAGATATGAGTTCCACGCAGTATTTT.

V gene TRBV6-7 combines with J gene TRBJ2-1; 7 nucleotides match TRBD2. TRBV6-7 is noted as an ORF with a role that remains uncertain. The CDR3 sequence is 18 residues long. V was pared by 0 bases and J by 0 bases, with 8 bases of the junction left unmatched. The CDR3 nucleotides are TGTGCCAGCAGTTACTCACGACTAGCAGGATACTCCTACAATGAGCAGTTCTTC. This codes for CASSYSRLAGYSYNEQFF.

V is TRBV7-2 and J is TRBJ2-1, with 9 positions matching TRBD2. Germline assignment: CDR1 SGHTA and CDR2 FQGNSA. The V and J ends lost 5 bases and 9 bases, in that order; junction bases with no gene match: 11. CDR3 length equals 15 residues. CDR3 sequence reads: CASSPPAGGPIEQFF. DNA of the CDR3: TGTGCCAGCAGCCCGCCTGCGGGAGGGCCCATTGAGCAGTTCTTC.

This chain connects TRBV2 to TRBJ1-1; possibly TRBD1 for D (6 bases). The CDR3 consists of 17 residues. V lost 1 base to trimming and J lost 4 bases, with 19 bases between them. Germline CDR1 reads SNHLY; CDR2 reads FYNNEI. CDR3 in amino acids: CASSEDGAGFRGTEAFF. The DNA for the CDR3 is TGTGCCAGCAGTGAAGATGGTGCAGGGTTCAGGGGCACTGAAGCTTTCTTT. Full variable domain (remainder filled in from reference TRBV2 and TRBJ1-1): EPEVTQTPSHQVTQMGQEVILRCVPISNHLYFYWYRQILGQKVEFLVSFYNNEISEKSEIFDDQFSVERPDGSNFTLKIRSTKLEDSAMYFCASSEDGAGFRGTEAFFGQGTRLTVV.

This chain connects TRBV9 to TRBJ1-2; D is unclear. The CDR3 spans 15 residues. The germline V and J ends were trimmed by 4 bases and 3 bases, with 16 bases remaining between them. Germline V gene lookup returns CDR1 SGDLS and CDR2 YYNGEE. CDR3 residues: CASSQEASPDYGYTF. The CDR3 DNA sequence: TGTGCCAGCAGCCAAGAGGCTTCTCCCGACTATGGCTACACCTTC.

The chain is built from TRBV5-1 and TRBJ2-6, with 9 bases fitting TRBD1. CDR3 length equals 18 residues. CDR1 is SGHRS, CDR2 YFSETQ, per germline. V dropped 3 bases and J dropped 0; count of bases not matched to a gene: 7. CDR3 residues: CASSWDRVDGSGANVLTF. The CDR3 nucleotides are TGCGCCAGCAGCTGGGACAGGGTGGACGGCTCTGGGGCCAACGTCCTGACTTTC.

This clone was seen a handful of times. In DNA form, the CDR3 reads TGTGCCAGCAGCTTAGTGACACAATACTACAATGAGCAGTTCTTC. Protein sequence: CASSLVTQYYNEQFF. This chain links TRBV7-9 with TRBJ2-1; D unresolved. The CDR3 runs 15 residues. Germline CDR1 SEHNR, CDR2 FQNEAQ (reference sequence). Trimming took off 1 base at V and 3 bases at J, with 10 bases between the two ends.

The CDR3 DNA is TGTGCCAGCAGCCCGGGAGGGGGTAGCACCGGGGAGCTGTTTTTT. It encodes CASSPGGGSTGELFF. The chain uses TRBV5-4 and TRBJ2-2, with TRBD2 identical over 8 bases. With V trimmed by 4 bases and J by 4 bases, 6 bases remained unmatched. The CDR3 is 15 residues long. CDR1 is SGHNT, CDR2 YYREEE, per germline (reference sequence).

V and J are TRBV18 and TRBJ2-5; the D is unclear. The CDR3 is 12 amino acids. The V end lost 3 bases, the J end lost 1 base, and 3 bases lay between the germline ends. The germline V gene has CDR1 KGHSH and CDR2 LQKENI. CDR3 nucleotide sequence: TGTGCCAGCTCACCCCTCCAAGAGACCCAGTACTTC. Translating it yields CASSPLQETQYF.

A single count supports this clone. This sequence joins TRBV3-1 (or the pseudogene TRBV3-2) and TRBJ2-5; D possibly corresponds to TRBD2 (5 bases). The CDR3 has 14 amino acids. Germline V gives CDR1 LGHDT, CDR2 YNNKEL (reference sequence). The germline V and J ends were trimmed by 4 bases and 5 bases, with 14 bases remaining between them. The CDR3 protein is CASSRREGPETQYF. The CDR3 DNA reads TGTGCCAGCAGCCGCCGAGAGGGCCCGGAGACCCAGTACTTC.

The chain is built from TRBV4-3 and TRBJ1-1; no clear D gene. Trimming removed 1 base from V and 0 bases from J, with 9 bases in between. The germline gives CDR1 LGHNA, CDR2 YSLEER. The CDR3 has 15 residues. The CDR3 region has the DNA TGCGCCAGCAGCCAAGGCGCCAAATTGAACACTGAAGCTTTCTTT. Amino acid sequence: CASSQGAKLNTEAFF.

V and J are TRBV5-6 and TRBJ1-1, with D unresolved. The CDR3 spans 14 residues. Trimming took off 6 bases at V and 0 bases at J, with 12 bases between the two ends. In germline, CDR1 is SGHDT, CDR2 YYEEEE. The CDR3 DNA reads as TGTGCCAGCAACCCCTTCTATCTGAACACTGAAGCTTTCTTT. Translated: CASNPFYLNTEAFF.

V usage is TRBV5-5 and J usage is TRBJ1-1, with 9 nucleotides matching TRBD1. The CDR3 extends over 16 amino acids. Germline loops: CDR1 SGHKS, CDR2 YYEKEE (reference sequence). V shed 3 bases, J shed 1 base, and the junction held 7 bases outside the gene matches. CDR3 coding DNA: TGTGCCAGCAGCTGGTCAGACAGGGGGAGGAACACTGAAGCTTTCTTT. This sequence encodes CASSWSDRGRNTEAFF.

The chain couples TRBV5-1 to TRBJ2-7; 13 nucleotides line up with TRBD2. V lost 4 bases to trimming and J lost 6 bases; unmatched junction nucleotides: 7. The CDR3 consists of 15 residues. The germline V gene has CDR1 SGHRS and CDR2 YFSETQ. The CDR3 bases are TGCGCCAGCAGCACCGGGACTAGCGGGATAGGCGAGCAGTACGTC. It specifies CASSTGTSGIGEQYV.

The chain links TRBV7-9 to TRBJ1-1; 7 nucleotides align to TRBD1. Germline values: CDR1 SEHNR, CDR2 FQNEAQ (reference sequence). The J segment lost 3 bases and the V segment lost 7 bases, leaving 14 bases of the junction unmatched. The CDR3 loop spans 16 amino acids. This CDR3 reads CASTKTQGWLDTEAFF. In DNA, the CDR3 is TGTGCCAGCACCAAGACACAGGGGTGGCTCGACACTGAAGCTTTCTTT.

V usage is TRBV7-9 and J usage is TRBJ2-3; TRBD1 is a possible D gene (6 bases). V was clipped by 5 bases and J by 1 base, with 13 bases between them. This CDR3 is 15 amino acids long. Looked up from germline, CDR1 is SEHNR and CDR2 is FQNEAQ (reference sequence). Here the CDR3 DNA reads TGTGCCAGCAGCCCCAGGGGCGGACGCACAGATACGCAGTATTTT. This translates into CASSPRGGRTDTQYF. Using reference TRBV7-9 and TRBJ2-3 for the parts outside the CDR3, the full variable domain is DTGVSQNPRHKITKRGQNVTFRCDPISEHNRLYWYRQTLGQGPEFLTYFQNEAQLEKSRLLSDRFSAERPKGSFSTLEIQRTEQGDSAMYLCASSPRGGRTDTQYFGPGTRLTVL.

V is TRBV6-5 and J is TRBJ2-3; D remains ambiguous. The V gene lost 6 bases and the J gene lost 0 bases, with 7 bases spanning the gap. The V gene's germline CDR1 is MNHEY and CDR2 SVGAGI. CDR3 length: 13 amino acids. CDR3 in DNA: TGTGCCAGCAGCGACTGGAGCACAGATACGCAGTATTTT. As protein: CASSDWSTDTQYF.

The CDR3 loop is CATSRDRTGGTDTQYF. The DNA of the CDR3 is TGTGCCACCAGCAGAGATCGTACAGGGGGCACAGATACGCAGTATTTT. The chain employs TRBV15 and TRBJ2-3, with TRBD1 identical over 7 bases. In germline, CDR1 is LNHNV, CDR2 YYDKDF (reference sequence). Trimming at V came to 0 bases and at J to 1 base, leaving 4 bases not matched to a gene. This CDR3 is built from 16 residues.

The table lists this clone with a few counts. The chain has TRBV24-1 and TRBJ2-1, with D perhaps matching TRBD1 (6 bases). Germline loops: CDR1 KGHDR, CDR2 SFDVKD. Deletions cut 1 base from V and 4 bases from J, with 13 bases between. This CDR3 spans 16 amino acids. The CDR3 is CATSDFIPGTYNEQFF. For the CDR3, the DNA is TGTGCCACCAGTGATTTCATACCCGGGACATACAATGAGCAGTTCTTC.

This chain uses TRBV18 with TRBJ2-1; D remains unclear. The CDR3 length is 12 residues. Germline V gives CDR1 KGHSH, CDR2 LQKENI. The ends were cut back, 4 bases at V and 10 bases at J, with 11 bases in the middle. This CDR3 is CASSRGGTEQFF. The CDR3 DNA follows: TGTGCCAGCTCACGCGGCGGAACGGAGCAGTTCTTC.